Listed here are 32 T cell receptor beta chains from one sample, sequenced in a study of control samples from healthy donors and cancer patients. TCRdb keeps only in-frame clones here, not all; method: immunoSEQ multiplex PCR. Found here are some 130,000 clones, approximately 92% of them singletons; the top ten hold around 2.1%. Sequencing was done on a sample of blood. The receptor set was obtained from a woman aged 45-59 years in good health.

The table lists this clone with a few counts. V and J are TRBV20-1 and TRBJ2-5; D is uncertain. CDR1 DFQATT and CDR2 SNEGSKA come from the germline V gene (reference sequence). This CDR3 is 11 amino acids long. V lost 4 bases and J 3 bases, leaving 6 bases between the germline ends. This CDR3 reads CSATGEETQYF. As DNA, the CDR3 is TGCAGTGCTACCGGAGAAGAGACCCAGTACTTC.

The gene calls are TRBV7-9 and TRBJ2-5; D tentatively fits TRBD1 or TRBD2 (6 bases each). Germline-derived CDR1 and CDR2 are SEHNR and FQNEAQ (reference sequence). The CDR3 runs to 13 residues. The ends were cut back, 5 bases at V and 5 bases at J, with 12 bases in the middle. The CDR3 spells CASSPTGRETQYF. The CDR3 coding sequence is TGTGCCAGCAGCCCCACAGGGAGGGAGACCCAGTACTTC.

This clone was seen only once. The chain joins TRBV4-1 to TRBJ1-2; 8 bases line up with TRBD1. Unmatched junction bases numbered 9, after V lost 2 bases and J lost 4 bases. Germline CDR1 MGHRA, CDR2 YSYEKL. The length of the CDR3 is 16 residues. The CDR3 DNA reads TGCGCCAGCAGCCAACCTCATCAGGGGGCGAGCTATGGCTACACCTTC. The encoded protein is CASSQPHQGASYGYTF.

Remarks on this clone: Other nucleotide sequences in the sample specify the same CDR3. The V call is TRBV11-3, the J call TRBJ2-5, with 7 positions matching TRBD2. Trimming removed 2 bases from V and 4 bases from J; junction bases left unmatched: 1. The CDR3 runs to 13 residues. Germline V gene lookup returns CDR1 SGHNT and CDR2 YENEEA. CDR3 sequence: CASSLSGGETQYF. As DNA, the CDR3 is TGTGCCAGCAGCTTATCGGGGGGAGAGACCCAGTACTTC.

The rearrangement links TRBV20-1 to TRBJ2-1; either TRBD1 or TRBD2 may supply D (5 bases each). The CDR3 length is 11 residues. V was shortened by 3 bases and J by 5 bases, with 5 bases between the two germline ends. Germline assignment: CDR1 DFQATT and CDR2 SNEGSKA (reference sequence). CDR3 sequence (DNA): TGCAGTGCTAGGGGGGACAATGAGCAGTTCTTC. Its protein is CSARGDNEQFF.

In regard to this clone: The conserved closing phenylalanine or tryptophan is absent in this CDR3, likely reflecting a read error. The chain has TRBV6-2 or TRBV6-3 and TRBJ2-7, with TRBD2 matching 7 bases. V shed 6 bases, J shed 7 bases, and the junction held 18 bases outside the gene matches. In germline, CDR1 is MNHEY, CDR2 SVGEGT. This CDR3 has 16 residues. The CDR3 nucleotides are TGTGCCAGCAGCCCACCGAGGTGGCGGGGGTCCTTGGAGCAGTACCTC. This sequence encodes CASSPPRWRGSLEQYL.

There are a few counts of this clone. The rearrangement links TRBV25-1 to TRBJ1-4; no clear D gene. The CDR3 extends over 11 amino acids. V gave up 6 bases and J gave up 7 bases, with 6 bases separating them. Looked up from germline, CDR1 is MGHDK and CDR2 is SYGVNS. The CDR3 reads CASSPSEKLFF. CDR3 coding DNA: TGTGCCAGCAGCCCGTCTGAAAAACTGTTTTTT.

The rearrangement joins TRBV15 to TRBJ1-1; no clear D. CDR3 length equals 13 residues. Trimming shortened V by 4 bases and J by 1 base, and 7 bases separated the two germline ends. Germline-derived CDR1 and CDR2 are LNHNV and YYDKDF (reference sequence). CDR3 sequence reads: CATSIPGNTEAFF. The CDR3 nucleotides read TGTGCCACCAGCATTCCAGGGAACACTGAAGCTTTCTTT.

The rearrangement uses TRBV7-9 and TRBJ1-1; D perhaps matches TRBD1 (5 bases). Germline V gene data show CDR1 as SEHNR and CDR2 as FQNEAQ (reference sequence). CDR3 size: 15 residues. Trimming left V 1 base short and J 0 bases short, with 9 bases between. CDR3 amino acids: CASSLGRQLNTEAFF. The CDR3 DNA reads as TGTGCCAGCAGCTTAGGTCGACAGCTGAACACTGAAGCTTTCTTT.

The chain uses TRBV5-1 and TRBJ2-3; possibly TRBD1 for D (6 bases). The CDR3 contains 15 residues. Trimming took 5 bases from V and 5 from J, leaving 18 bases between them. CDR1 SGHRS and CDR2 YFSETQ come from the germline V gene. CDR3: CASRLNLGAGDTQYF. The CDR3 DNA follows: TGCGCCAGCAGATTGAATTTGGGGGCGGGAGATACGCAGTATTTT.

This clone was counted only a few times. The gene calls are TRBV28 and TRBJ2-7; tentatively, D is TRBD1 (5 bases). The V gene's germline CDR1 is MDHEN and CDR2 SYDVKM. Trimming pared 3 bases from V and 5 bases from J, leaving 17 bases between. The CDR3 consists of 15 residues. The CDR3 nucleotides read TGTGCCAGCAGTTTCGGACAAGCCCCTTCTAACGAGCAGTACTTC. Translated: CASSFGQAPSNEQYF.

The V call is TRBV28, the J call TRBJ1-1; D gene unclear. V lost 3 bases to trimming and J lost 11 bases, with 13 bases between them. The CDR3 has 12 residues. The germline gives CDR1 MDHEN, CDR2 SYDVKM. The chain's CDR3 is CASSFGGGRAFF. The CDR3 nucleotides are TGTGCCAGCAGTTTCGGAGGAGGGAGGGCTTTCTTT.

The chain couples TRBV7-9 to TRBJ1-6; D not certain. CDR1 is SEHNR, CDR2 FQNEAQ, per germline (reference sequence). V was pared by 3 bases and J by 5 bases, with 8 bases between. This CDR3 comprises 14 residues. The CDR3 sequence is CASSFGSNNSPLHF. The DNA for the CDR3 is TGTGCCAGCAGCTTCGGCAGCAATAATTCACCCCTCCACTTT.

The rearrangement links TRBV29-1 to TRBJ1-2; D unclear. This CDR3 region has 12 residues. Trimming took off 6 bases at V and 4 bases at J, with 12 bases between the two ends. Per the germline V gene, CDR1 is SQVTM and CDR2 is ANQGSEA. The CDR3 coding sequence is TGCAGCGTCGGTCAGACTGGCTATGGCTACACCTTC. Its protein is CSVGQTGYGYTF.

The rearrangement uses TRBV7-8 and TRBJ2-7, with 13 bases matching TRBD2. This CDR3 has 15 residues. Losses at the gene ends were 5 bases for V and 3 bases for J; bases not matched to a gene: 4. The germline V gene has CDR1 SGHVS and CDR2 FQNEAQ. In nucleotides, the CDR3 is TGTGCCAGCAGCCCTCGGACTAGCGGGGGCTACGAGCAGTACTTC. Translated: CASSPRTSGGYEQYF.

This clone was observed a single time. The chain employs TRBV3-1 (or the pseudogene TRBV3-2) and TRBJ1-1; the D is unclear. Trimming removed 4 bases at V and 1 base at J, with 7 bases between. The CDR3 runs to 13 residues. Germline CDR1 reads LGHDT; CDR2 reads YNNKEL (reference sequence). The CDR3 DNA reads TGTGCCAGCAGCCCCGGGCGGAACACTGAAGCTTTCTTT. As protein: CASSPGRNTEAFF.

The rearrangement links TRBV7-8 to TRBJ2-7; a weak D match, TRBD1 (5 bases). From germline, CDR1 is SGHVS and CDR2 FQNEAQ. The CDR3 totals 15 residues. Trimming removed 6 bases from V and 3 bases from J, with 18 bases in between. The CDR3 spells CASSSSDSLNYEQYF. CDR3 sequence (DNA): TGTGCCAGCAGTTCTTCCGACAGTCTGAACTACGAGCAGTACTTC.

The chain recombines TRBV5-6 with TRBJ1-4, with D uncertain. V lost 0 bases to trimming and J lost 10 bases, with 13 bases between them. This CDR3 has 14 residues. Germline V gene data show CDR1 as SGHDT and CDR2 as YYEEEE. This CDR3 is CASSLGISASKLFF. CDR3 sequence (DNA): TGTGCCAGCAGCTTGGGGATTTCGGCTTCAAAACTGTTTTTT.

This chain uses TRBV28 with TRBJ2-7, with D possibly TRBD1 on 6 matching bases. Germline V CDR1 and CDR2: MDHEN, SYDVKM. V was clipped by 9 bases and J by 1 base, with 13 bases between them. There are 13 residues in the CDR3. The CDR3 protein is CASTLGTSYEQYF. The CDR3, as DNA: TGTGCCAGTACCCTTGGGACATCCTACGAGCAGTACTTC.

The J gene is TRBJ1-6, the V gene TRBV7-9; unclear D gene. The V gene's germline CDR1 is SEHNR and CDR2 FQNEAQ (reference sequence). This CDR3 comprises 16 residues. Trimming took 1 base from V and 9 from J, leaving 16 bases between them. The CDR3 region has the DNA TGTGCCAGCAGCTTAGAAGGACTAACGGGAGGTTCACCCCTCCACTTT. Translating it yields CASSLEGLTGGSPLHF.

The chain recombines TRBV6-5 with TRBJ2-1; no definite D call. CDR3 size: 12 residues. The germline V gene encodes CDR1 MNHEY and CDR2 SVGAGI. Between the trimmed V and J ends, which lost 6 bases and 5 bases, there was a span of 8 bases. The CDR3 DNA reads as TGTGCCAGCAGCCGCACTGACAATGAGCAGTTCTTC. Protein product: CASSRTDNEQFF.

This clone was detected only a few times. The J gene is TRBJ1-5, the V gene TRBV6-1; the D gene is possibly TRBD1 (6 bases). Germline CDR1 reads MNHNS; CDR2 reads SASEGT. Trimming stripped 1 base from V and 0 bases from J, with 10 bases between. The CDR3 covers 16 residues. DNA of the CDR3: TGTGCCAGCAGTGAAGGTCCAGGGGATAGCAATCAGCCCCAGCATTTT. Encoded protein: CASSEGPGDSNQPQHF.

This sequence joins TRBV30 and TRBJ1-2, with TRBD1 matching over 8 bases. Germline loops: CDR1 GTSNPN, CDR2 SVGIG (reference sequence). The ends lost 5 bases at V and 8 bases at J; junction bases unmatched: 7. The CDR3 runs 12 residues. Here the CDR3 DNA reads TGTGCCTGGGAAGACAGGGGATACGGCTACACCTTC. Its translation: CAWEDRGYGYTF.

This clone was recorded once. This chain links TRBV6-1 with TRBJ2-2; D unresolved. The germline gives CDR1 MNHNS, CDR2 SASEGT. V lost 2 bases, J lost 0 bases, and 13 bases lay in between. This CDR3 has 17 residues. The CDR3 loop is CASSENFVYTNTGELFF. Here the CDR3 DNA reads TGTGCCAGCAGTGAAAATTTTGTTTACACGAACACCGGGGAGCTGTTTTTT.

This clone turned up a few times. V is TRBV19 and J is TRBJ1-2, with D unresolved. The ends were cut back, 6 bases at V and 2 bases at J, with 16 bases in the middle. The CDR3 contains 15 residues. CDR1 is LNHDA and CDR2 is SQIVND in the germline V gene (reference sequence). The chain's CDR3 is CASSSLTVGNYGYTF. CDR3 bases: TGTGCCAGTAGCTCCCTAACGGTGGGAAACTATGGCTACACCTTC. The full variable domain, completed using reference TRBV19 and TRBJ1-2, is DGGITQSPKYLFRKEGQNVTLSCEQNLNHDAMYWYRQDPGQGLRLIYYSQIVNDFQKGDIAEGYSVSREKKESFPLTVTSAQKNPTAFYLCASSSLTVGNYGYTFGSGTRLTVV.

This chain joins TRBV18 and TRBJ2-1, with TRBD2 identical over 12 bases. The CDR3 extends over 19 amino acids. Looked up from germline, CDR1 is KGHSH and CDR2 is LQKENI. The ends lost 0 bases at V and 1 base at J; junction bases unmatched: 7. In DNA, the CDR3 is TGTGCCAGCTCACCACCAAGACTAGCGGGAGCCCGGTCCTACAATGAGCAGTTCTTC. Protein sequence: CASSPPRLAGARSYNEQFF. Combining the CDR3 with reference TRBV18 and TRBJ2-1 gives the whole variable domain NAGVMQNPRHLVRRRGQEARLRCSPMKGHSHVYWYRQLPEEGLKFMVYLQKENIIDESGMPKERFSAEFPKEGPSILRIQQVVRGDSAAYFCASSPPRLAGARSYNEQFFGPGTRLTVL.

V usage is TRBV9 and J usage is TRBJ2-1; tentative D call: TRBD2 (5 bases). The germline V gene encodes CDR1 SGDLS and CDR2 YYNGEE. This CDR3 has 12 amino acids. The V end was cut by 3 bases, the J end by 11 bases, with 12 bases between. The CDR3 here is CASSGIREQQFF. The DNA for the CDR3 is TGTGCCAGCAGCGGCATCCGGGAACAGCAGTTCTTC.

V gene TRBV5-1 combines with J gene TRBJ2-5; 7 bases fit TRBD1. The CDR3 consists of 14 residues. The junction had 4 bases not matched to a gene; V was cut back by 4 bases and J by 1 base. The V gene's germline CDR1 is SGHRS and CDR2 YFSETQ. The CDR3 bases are TGCGCCAGCAGCCCGGGACAGCCCCAAGAGACCCAGTACTTC. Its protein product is CASSPGQPQETQYF. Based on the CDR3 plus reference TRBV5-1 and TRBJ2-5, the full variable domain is KAGVTQTPRYLIKTRGQQVTLSCSPISGHRSVSWYQQTPGQGLQFLFEYFSETQRNKGNFPGRFSGRQFSNSRSEMNVSTLELGDSALYLCASSPGQPQETQYFGPGTRLLVL.

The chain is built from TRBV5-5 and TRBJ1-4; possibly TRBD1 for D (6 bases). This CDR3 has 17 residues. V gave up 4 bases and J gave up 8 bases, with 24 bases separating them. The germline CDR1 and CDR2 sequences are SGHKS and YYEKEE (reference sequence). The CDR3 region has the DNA TGTGCCAGCAGCCGTGACAGGATAGGGTCAGGGCTCGAAAAACTGTTTTTT. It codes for CASSRDRIGSGLEKLFF.

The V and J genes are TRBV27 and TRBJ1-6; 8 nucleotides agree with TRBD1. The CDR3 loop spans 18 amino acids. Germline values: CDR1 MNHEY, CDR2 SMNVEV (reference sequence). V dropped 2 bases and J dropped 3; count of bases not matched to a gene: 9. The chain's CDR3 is CASSLGLGQASYNSPLHF. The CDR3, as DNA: TGTGCCAGCAGTTTAGGTTTGGGACAGGCCAGCTATAATTCACCCCTCCACTTT.

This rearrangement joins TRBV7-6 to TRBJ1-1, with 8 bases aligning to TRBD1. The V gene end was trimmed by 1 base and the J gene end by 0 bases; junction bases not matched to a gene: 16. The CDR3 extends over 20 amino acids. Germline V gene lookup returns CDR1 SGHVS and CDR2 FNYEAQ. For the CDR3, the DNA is TGTGCCAGCAGCTTAGGAACGGGGGACAGGCGAGATCTACTGAACACTGAAGCTTTCTTT. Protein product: CASSLGTGDRRDLLNTEAFF.

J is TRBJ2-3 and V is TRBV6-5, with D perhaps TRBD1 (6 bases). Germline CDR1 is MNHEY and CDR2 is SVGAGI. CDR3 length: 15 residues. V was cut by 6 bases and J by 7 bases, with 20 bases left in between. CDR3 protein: CASSGDGTRAYTQYF. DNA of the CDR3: TGTGCCAGCAGCGGCGACGGGACAAGGGCATATACGCAGTATTTT.